Listed below are T cell receptor beta chains from one sample, sequenced in a study of cytomegalovirus exposure and HLA in healthy donors. Repertoires were generated with immunoSEQ multiplex PCR, while TCRdb's copy carries only in-frame clones and drops some. The sample carries fewer than 250,000 clones, under 85% recorded once. Specimen: PBMCs. The receptors here all came from a woman aged 18-35 years in good health and CMV-seronegative. CDR3s include the opening cysteine and the closing phenylalanine or tryptophan. Each record gives: V gene, clone size, J gene, D gene, CDR3 DNA, CDR3 protein. A D gene is named only where the DNA matches it firmly. Rows give clone size only sometimes, using once, few, many, or a class for an expanded clone.

TRBV2	once	TRBJ2-7	NA	TGTGCCAGCAGACAAGCCCCGGGGTCGCAGTACTTC	CASRQAPGSQYF
TRBV5-6	NA	TRBJ2-1	TRBD2	TGTGCCAGCAGCTTGTTGGCTAGCGGGAGTAATGAGCAGTTCTTC	CASSLLASGSNEQFF
TRBV28	NA	TRBJ1-4	TRBD1	TGTGCCAGCAGTTCCCCCCGACAGGGACGCGAAAAACTGTTTTTT	CASSSPRQGREKLFF
TRBV5-4	NA	TRBJ2-1	TRBD2	TGTGCCAGCAGCCGTGGGGCTAGCGGGGGTTGGGGCTCCTACAATGAGCAGTTCTTC	CASSRGASGGWGSYNEQFF
TRBV19	NA	TRBJ2-1	NA	TGTGCCAGTAGTATCTCGGGGAGCTCCTACAATGAGCAGTTCTTC	CASSISGSSYNEQFF
TRBV7-8	NA	TRBJ2-6	NA	TGTGCCAGCAGCAATTCCTTGATTAGCTCTGGGGCCAACGTCCTGACTTTC	CASSNSLISSGANVLTF
TRBV4-1	NA	TRBJ1-5	TRBD1	TGCGCCAGCAGCCAGCCGGGACAGGGGTCTCAGCCCCAGCATTTT	CASSQPGQGSQPQHF
TRBV10-3	NA	TRBJ2-7	TRBD2	TGTGCCATCAGCCTCAGACTAGCCGACGAGCAGTACTTC	CAISLRLADEQYF
TRBV7-2	NA	TRBJ2-7	NA	TGTGCCAGCAGCATGACCGACTCCCACGAGCAGTACTTC	CASSMTDSHEQYF
TRBV5-6	NA	TRBJ2-5	TRBD2	TGTGCCAGCAGCTGGGGAGGGCGCCAAGAGACCCAGTACTTC	CASSWGGRQETQYF
TRBV2	NA	TRBJ2-5	TRBD1	TGTGCCAGCTCGACGTGGGACAGGGCGAAGACCCAGTACTTC	CASSTWDRAKTQYF
TRBV28	NA	TRBJ1-4	NA	TGTGCCAGCAGTTTATTCGGGGAAGGTAGCGCTGAAAAACTGTTTTTT	CASSLFGEGSAEKLFF
TRBV7-9	NA	TRBJ1-1	NA	TGTGCCAGCAGCACCGGGATTACTGAAGCTTTCTTT	CASSTGITEAFF
TRBV5-1	NA	TRBJ2-1	NA	TGCGCCAGCAGCTTGCAGAACAATGAGCAGTTCTTC	CASSLQNNEQFF
TRBV7-9	NA	TRBJ1-2	TRBD1	TGTGCCAGCAGCTTAGCGGCCGGACAGGGAGGCACCTTC	CASSLAAGQGGTF
TRBV5-1	NA	TRBJ1-4	TRBD1	TGCGCCAGCAGCTTGGCCCAGGTCGGGACAGTCAATGAAAAACTGTTTTTT	CASSLAQVGTVNEKLFF
TRBV7-9	NA	TRBJ2-7	NA	TGTGCCAGCAGCCCCTCTGGAGGGAGTGGCCACGAGCAGTACTTC	CASSPSGGSGHEQYF
TRBV27	NA	TRBJ2-3	NA	TGTGCCAGCAGTACTCCCGATACGCAGTATTTT	CASSTPDTQYF
TRBV7-3	once	TRBJ2-3	TRBD2	TGTGCCAGCAGCCCCCTAGGGACTAGCGGGATCGGTTCAGATACGCAGTATTTT	CASSPLGTSGIGSDTQYF
TRBV11-2	few	TRBJ2-5	NA	TGTGCCAGCAGCCCGGGTCTCCAAGAGACCCAGTACTTC	CASSPGLQETQYF
TRBV4-2	NA	TRBJ1-2	NA	TGTGCCAGCAGCCAAGTTGATGGGGGCGGCTATGGCTACACCTTC	CASSQVDGGGYGYTF
TRBV29-1	NA	TRBJ2-7	NA	TGCAGCGTTGTTCCGGGGTCGTACGAGCAGTACTTC	CSVVPGSYEQYF
TRBV15	NA	TRBJ2-7	NA	TGTGCCACCAGCAGAGATCGGGGCAGCGGGCTAGGACAGTACTTC	CATSRDRGSGLGQYF
TRBV7-9	NA	TRBJ1-2	NA	TGTGCCAGCAGCTTAGTACAGGGTACCTATGGCTACACCTTC	CASSLVQGTYGYTF
TRBV19	NA	TRBJ2-1	TRBD1	TGTGCCAGTAGCCCCGACGACAGGGGGCACGGGGACCGATTCAATGAGCAGTTCTTC	CASSPDDRGHGDRFNEQFF